The present T cell receptor (beta chain) was sequenced within a study of shared clonotypes between healthy human individuals. Sequencing used immunoSEQ multiplex PCR; TCRdb keeps in-frame clones, though not all of them. There are fewer than 700,000 clones in the sample; around three quarters occur only once, and more than 10% lies in the top ten. Germline V lookup: CDR1 SNHLY, CDR2 FYNNEI. Germline trimming cut 6 bases from V and 4 bases from J; bases unmatched to any gene: 3. This CDR3 comprises 13 residues. This receptor was identified in a woman in her forties in good health. Some clones in this sample may be carry-over from other donors' samples. Sequencing was performed on PBMCs. The chain has TRBV2 and TRBJ2-5, with 9 bases lining up with TRBD1. CDR3 region: CASRGTGPETQYF. The CDR3, as DNA: TGTGCCAGCAGAGGGACAGGGCCAGAGACCCAGTACTTC.